This T cell receptor (beta chain) was obtained from a study of long-term antiretroviral therapy in people with HIV (dated by TCRdb to 2021 to 2024). Regarding the complete study: The earliest samples were collected approximately a decade before the 2015 WHO recommendation for immediate ART, a period when ART was typically delayed until CD4 counts fell. This retrospective serial study examined whether starting ART and sustained HIV suppression were associated with changes in the composition and diversity of the TRB repertoire in peripheral blood. The cohort contributed about 180 cryopreserved PBMC samples from 30 to 35 adults with confirmed HIV infection, collected serially over a mean of roughly 6 years (range 1-12). Of the roughly 30 participants with HIV, roughly 10 were female. No cross-contamination during QIAcube processing was shown when test extractions of a monoclonal T-cell line were performed alongside approximately 32 polyclonal samples. General conclusions and limits of the study: HIV repertoires had narrower CDR3 length ranges than controls, and the network structure suggested an antigen-experienced repertoire that shifted only slightly toward naive after ART. Because pre-ART samples had limited cell numbers, profiling was done on unsorted PBMC rather than on sorted CD4+ and CD8+ T cells. No data were available on ART adherence, viral resistance or therapy changes, limiting inferences about post-ART repertoire changes. Samples dated from the mid-2000s to the late 2010s, and the ART regimens used may be less effective than current ones. Owing to limited PBMC availability, only the TCR beta chain was sequenced, without alpha chain pairing. Starting ART was linked to a significant rise in TRB diversity, yet even with long-term ART the diversity remained significantly lower than in transplant donor controls. At every time point, the repertoire was dominated by expanded TRB clones first identified before ART initiation, although this dominance fluctuated and, in many PLHIV, declined after ART.

The CDR3 spans 13 residues, from the cysteine through the phenylalanine. The CDR3 DNA has 39 bases and is translated from base 1. Germline trimming amounts to 2 bases on V and 6 bases on J, with 0 as the count of junction bases outside the gene matches. The immunoSEQ hsTCRB v3.0 assay was used at survey level resolution to sequence the TRB variable region. The target sequencing depth for TRB was roughly 40,000-55,000 T-cell genomes per sample. An Illumina MiSeq with a v3 150-cycle kit was used to sequence the pooled TRB libraries. On the study's bioinformatics: Analysis of repertoires was carried out in R inside a reproducible Nextflow workflow spanning QC, data transformation and analysis. LymphoSeq2, an R package for AIRR-Seq data exploration, was used to implement custom analyses. A handful of samples yielding fewer than 5000 total TRB sequences were excluded, leaving over 150 analyzed HIV repertoires. Among the 180 or so HIV repertoires that were kept, 59 were collected before ART initiation and around 130 were collected after ART initiation. Repertoires were downsampled to 5000 TRB nucleotide sequences, and summary statistics were averaged over 100 downsampling iterations. TRB sequences were retained for analysis only if CDR3 regions of at least seven amino acids were present. Diversity was assessed using a clonality score derived from Shannon entropy and using the Gini coefficient. In repertoire networks, the top 5000 CDR3 amino acid sequences were linked whenever an edit distance of one separated two sequences. Antigen specificity groups and MHC restriction were predicted for TRB CDR3 amino acid sequences with GLIPH2. To flag known CMV, EBV, HIV or tissue antigen associations, CDR3 amino acid sequences were matched against VDJdb and McPAS-TCR. Pre-ART, post-ART and control groups were compared with Wilcoxon signed-rank tests and Holm-Bonferroni correction. TCRdb obtained this table from immuneACCESS and retained in-frame rearrangements with V and J assigned. These tables miss some clones; where compared with another copy, unresolved V genes account for less than half of the shortfall, and the remainder is unexplained. V and J calls and clone size follow that table, whereas D and trimming were derived from the DNA. The sample table contains fewer than 20,000 clones; only one count was recorded for roughly 80% of them. The ten most abundant clones make up about 15% of the sample.

Participants were included only if at least one PBMC sample before ART initiation and at least two post-ART samples were available. All participants with HIV were treated in the United States of America. Before DNA extraction, cryopreserved samples of roughly 0.9-11 million PBMC were thawed and then washed. At the time of the earliest PBMC sample, participants with HIV were aged between roughly 20 and 55 years. Each participant contributed PBMC samples from 1-4 timepoints before ART initiation and 2-8 timepoints after ART initiation, with a median of 7 samples. Serial HIV viral load, CD4+ T-cell count, ART history and demographic data were obtained for every participant. Genomic DNA was extracted from unsorted PBMC with a Qiagen kit on a QIAcube, with processing performed in batches of 12 samples. There are a few counts of this clone. This receptor's antigen is unknown. Nothing much larger sits one base from this clone, and base qualities are not available.

This clonotype was obtained from a woman aged 45-65 years with HIV. Here the sequenced sample was unsorted PBMCs, taken 2.5 years before starting antiretroviral therapy. The chain employs TRBV23-1 and TRBJ1-5; TRBD1 lines up with 8 middle nucleotides. TRBV23-1 is labeled an ORF, and its function is uncertain. At the DNA level, the sequence is TGCGCCAGCAGTCAAGGGACAGGTCAGCCCCAGCATTTT. Its protein reads: CASSQGTGQPQHF.